Below, 18 T cell receptor beta chains from the same sample are listed, as sequenced in a study of blood T cell repertoires in COVID-19. The table came from immunoSEQ multiplex PCR; TCRdb's copy has only in-frame clones and leaves some out. The table shows hundreds of thousands of clones, with around nine tenths occurring only once. The sequenced sample was peripheral blood. All receptors derive from a human donor in a cohort sampled during active COVID-19.

The genes are TRBV30 and TRBJ2-1, with TRBD1 as a possible D gene (6 bases). V was shortened by 4 bases and J by 0 bases, with 13 bases between the two germline ends. The germline CDR1 and CDR2 sequences are GTSNPN and SVGIG (reference sequence). CDR3 length equals 15 residues. The CDR3 DNA is TGTGCCTGGAAGAACAGGGCCAGCTCCTACAATGAGCAGTTCTTC. Its protein is CAWKNRASSYNEQFF.

The rearrangement joins TRBV29-1 to TRBJ2-3; D is possibly TRBD2 (6 bases). Germline V gives CDR1 SQVTM, CDR2 ANQGSEA. The CDR3 length is 13 residues. Trimming cost V 3 bases and J 3 bases, with 10 bases left between them. The CDR3 protein is CSVEGLGTDTQYF. Written as DNA, the CDR3 is TGCAGCGTTGAGGGACTGGGAACAGATACGCAGTATTTT.

The V and J genes are TRBV7-2 and TRBJ2-7, with 8 bases that match TRBD1. The CDR3 is 13 amino acids. Germline CDR1 and CDR2: SGHTA and FQGNSA. Trimming at V came to 5 bases and at J to 6 bases, leaving 6 bases not matched to a gene. The CDR3 is CASSLDRGGEQYF. In DNA form, the CDR3 reads TGTGCCAGCAGCCTTGACAGGGGCGGCGAGCAGTACTTC.

This clone was seen only once. The chain joins TRBV6-5 to TRBJ2-4, with a possible D match to TRBD1 (5 bases). CDR1 is MNHEY and CDR2 is SVGAGI in the germline V gene. V gave up 3 bases and J gave up 1 base, with 10 bases separating them. This CDR3 has 15 amino acids. CDR3 residues: CASSYLRDAKNIQYF. The CDR3 DNA reads TGTGCCAGCAGTTATCTCAGGGATGCCAAAAACATTCAGTACTTC.

J is TRBJ2-7 and V is TRBV20-1, with 14 bases matching TRBD2. Germline V gene sequence: CDR1 DFQATT, CDR2 SNEGSKA (reference sequence). CDR3 length equals 11 residues. The CDR3, as DNA: TGCTCAGGGACTAGCGGGAGTGTGCAGTACTTC. It codes for CSGTSGSVQYF.

The chain uses TRBV24-1 and TRBJ1-1, with 11 positions matching TRBD1. With 3 bases clipped from V and 4 bases from J, the junction kept 3 bases outside the gene matches. Germline V lookup: CDR1 KGHDR, CDR2 SFDVKD. The CDR3 is 15 residues long. This chain's CDR3 is CATSDGGQGATEAFF. Here the CDR3 DNA reads TGTGCCACCAGTGATGGTGGACAGGGGGCCACTGAAGCTTTCTTT.

There are a few counts of this clone. The chain links TRBV25-1 to TRBJ2-2; 7 bases map to TRBD1. The CDR3 runs to 15 residues. V gave up 2 bases and J gave up 3 bases; unmatched junction bases: 3. CDR1 and CDR2 (germline): MGHDK, SYGVNS. The DNA of the CDR3 is TGTGCCAGCAGTGAAAGGGGGCGCGACACCGGGGAGCTGTTTTTT. Protein sequence: CASSERGRDTGELFF.

V is TRBV18 and J is TRBJ2-1; 13 bases line up with TRBD2. This CDR3 is built from 14 residues. Germline trimming cut 3 bases from V and 7 bases from J; bases unmatched to any gene: 0. Germline V gives CDR1 KGHSH, CDR2 LQKENI. This chain's CDR3 is CASSPGLAGNEQFF. CDR3 sequence (DNA): TGTGCCAGCTCACCGGGACTAGCGGGGAATGAGCAGTTCTTC.

J is TRBJ2-6 and V is TRBV4-1; D is uncertain. Trimming stripped 4 bases from V and 2 bases from J, with 6 bases between. CDR1 MGHRA and CDR2 YSYEKL come from the germline V gene. CDR3 size: 14 residues. Written as DNA, the CDR3 is TGCGCCAGCAGCCTGAGCCCTGGGGCCAACGTCCTGACTTTC. Translation gives CASSLSPGANVLTF.

In regard to this clone: This specimen includes other DNA sequences encoding the same CDR3. The J gene is TRBJ2-7, the V gene TRBV12-3 or TRBV12-4; unclear D gene. This CDR3 comprises 12 residues. With 1 base removed from V and 4 bases from J, the gap between germline ends came to 5 bases. CDR3 in DNA: TGTGCCAGCAGTTTAGGAACATACGAGCAGTACTTC. This sequence encodes CASSLGTYEQYF.

This clone showed up just once. V usage is TRBV7-3 and J usage is TRBJ2-3, with 12 bases matching TRBD2. The V segment lost 4 bases and the J segment 4 bases; nucleotides outside the gene matches: 3. CDR1 is SGHTA and CDR2 is FQGTGA in the germline V gene. The CDR3 length is 15 residues. This CDR3 is CASSSLAGGADTQYF. CDR3 DNA: TGTGCCAGCAGCTCTCTAGCGGGAGGGGCAGATACGCAGTATTTT.

This chain joins TRBV5-1 and TRBJ2-1; TRBD1 matches 7 bases. Germline CDR1 is SGHRS and CDR2 is YFSETQ. J gave up 5 bases and V 2 bases, and 7 bases lay outside the gene matches. This CDR3 has 15 residues. Here the CDR3 DNA reads TGCGCCAGCAGCTTCCCGGCAGGGGGACACAATGAGCAGTTCTTC. It specifies CASSFPAGGHNEQFF.

This chain joins TRBV10-1 and TRBJ2-3; the match to TRBD2 covers 7 bases. Germline V gene data show CDR1 as WNHNN and CDR2 as SYGVQD (reference sequence). CDR3 length equals 15 residues. V trimming: 2 bases; J trimming: 2 bases; junction bases outside the gene matches: 4. The CDR3 reads CASSEATSATDTQYF. The CDR3 bases are TGCGCCAGCAGTGAGGCTACTAGCGCCACAGATACGCAGTATTTT.

The chain couples TRBV16 to TRBJ1-6; D gene unclear. Germline V gene sequence: CDR1 KGHSY, CDR2 FQNENV. CDR3 length: 14 amino acids. V was clipped by 2 bases and J by 8 bases, with 10 bases between them. As DNA, the CDR3 is TGTGCCAGCAGCCAACGGAGGGCGGATTCACCCCTCCACTTT. Translation gives CASSQRRADSPLHF.

This clone appeared once. V usage is TRBV10-3 and J usage is TRBJ2-3, with D possibly matching TRBD1 (5 bases). The CDR3 has 13 residues. CDR1 is ENHRY and CDR2 is SYGVKD in the germline V gene. V shed 7 bases and J shed 3 bases, with 11 bases lying between them. The CDR3 sequence: CAITQGPTDTQYF. CDR3 coding DNA: TGTGCCATCACCCAGGGCCCGACAGATACGCAGTATTTT.

The chain joins TRBV29-1 to TRBJ2-5; 12 nucleotides line up with TRBD1. The length of the CDR3 is 15 residues. CDR1 SQVTM and CDR2 ANQGSEA come from the germline V gene. J lost 1 base, V lost 8 bases, and 8 bases had no gene match. The chain's CDR3 is CSSGGTGGGQETQYF. The CDR3 DNA reads TGCAGCTCCGGGGGGACAGGGGGCGGCCAAGAGACCCAGTACTTC.

The V call is TRBV24-1, the J call TRBJ2-5; 10 bases match TRBD1. The CDR3 is 15 residues long. CDR1 is KGHDR and CDR2 is SFDVKD in the germline V gene. Germline trimming cut 4 bases from V and 5 bases from J; bases unmatched to any gene: 6. In DNA form, the CDR3 reads TGTGCCACCAGTGACCGGGGACAGGGGTCGGAGACCCAGTACTTC. It specifies CATSDRGQGSETQYF.

The V call is TRBV18, the J call TRBJ2-2; no definite D call. Trimming took 3 bases from V and 4 from J, leaving 12 bases between them. CDR1 and CDR2 from the germline V gene are KGHSH and LQKENI. The CDR3 sequence is 15 residues long. CDR3 in DNA: TGTGCCAGCTCACCGATCCAGTCTGTCACCGGGGAGCTGTTTTTT. Translation: CASSPIQSVTGELFF.